Given below is one TCR beta chain in context. Its antigen is as yet unknown. The sample belongs to a study of CXCR3-negative and CXCR3-positive naive CD8 T cells. Broader study findings: Surface CD5 looked about the same in the naive subsets, so the authors worked out TCR strength from TRB CDR3 properties. CXCR3-positive naive cells had TRB CDR3s that were more hydrophobic than CXCR3-negative naive cells had. Both of the naive subsets showed about the same high diversity, but memory CD8+ cells had much less.

Germline CDR1 is SQVTM and CDR2 is ANQGSEA. The CDR3 length is 16 residues. With around 290,000 cells each, the CD8+ T cell subsets were individually sorted in triplicate. The libraries of TRB cDNA were prepared using 5' RACE with UMI labels. TCRdb reanalyzed the 5' RACE reads, giving one entry per CDR3 protein sequence and no DNA. The table for this sample gives around 61,000 distinct CDR3 sequences. This sequence originates from a human donor in good health. Some clones in this sample may be carry-over from other donors' samples. The gene calls are TRBV29-1 and TRBJ1-2; TCRdb returns TRBD1, unconfirmable since there is no DNA. Sequenced input: naive CXCR3+ CD8+ T cells from blood. The subset is: CD45RO-CCR7+CD27+CD95- naive CD8+ T cells expressing CXCR3 (TNR3+). This CDR3 reads CSVPVDRVGIEHGYTF.